A single sample gave rise to the 21 T cell receptor beta chains below, sequenced in a study of blood T cell repertoires in COVID-19. The method was immunoSEQ multiplex PCR; TCRdb's version includes in-frame clones alone and lacks a portion of them. The profile covers about 320,000 clones, with roughly 88% appearing a single time and about 4.7% taken by the ten largest. Material for sequencing was PBMCs or T cells enriched from blood (not recorded which). Receptors originate from a young man who had recovered from COVID-19.

This rearrangement joins TRBV23-1 to TRBJ1-5; D is perhaps TRBD1 (5 bases). TRBV23-1 is an open reading frame, and its role is uncertain. Trimming removed 9 bases at V and 5 bases at J, with 11 bases between. The CDR3 runs 12 residues. The CDR3 spells CARLGQDQPQHF. The CDR3 DNA sequence: TGCGCCAGGTTGGGGCAGGATCAGCCCCAGCATTTT.

The rearrangement joins TRBV5-4 to TRBJ2-7, with D possibly TRBD1 on 5 matching bases. Germline V lookup: CDR1 SGHNT, CDR2 YYREEE (reference sequence). Trimming stripped 4 bases from V and 5 bases from J, with 7 bases between. This CDR3 contains 11 residues. This CDR3 reads CASSQQDEQYF. CDR3 bases: TGTGCCAGCAGCCAACAGGACGAGCAGTACTTC.

The chain uses TRBV27 and TRBJ1-6, with 7 bases lining up with TRBD1. This CDR3 is 15 amino acids long. V lost 6 bases, J lost 6 bases, and 8 bases stayed unmatched. Looked up from germline, CDR1 is MNHEY and CDR2 is SMNVEV (reference sequence). CDR3 region: CASRILTGVNSPLHF. CDR3 in DNA: TGTGCCAGCAGGATACTAACAGGGGTTAATTCACCCCTCCACTTT.

The rearrangement links TRBV12-3 or TRBV12-4 to TRBJ1-1; 8 bases match TRBD1. The CDR3 loop spans 13 amino acids. Germline trimming cut 7 bases from V and 3 bases from J; bases unmatched to any gene: 4. CDR3 protein: CASNQGAYTEAFF. The CDR3 DNA is TGTGCCAGCAATCAGGGGGCATACACTGAAGCTTTCTTT.

The chain joins TRBV15 to TRBJ1-2; a possible D gene is TRBD1 (6 bases). The CDR3 consists of 17 residues. V was trimmed by 1 base and J by 8 bases, leaving 23 bases between them. Germline V CDR1 and CDR2: LNHNV, YYDKDF (reference sequence). CDR3 loop: CATSRVLDRDTRVGYTF. CDR3 bases: TGTGCCACCAGCAGAGTTCTTGACCGGGACACACGAGTAGGCTACACCTTC.

V gene TRBV18 combines with J gene TRBJ1-5; no clear D gene. The V gene lost 4 bases and the J gene lost 3 bases, with 13 bases spanning the gap. The CDR3 runs to 15 residues. The germline gives CDR1 KGHSH, CDR2 LQKENI. DNA for the CDR3: TGTGCCAGCTCACTCCCTCCGGGAGACAATCAGCCCCAGCATTTT. It codes for CASSLPPGDNQPQHF.

The J gene is TRBJ1-2, the V gene TRBV29-1; perhaps TRBD1 as D (6 bases). CDR3 length: 15 residues. Trimming took off 0 bases at V and 1 base at J, with 12 bases between the two ends. Germline assignment: CDR1 SQVTM and CDR2 ANQGSEA. In DNA form, the CDR3 reads TGCAGCGTTGAAGATCCGGGCAGGGGTAACTATGGCTACACCTTC. Its protein product is CSVEDPGRGNYGYTF.

J is TRBJ2-1 and V is TRBV4-1; 16 positions match TRBD2. J gave up 9 bases and V 1 base, and 9 bases lay outside the gene matches. Germline-derived CDR1 and CDR2 are MGHRA and YSYEKL. The CDR3 spans 18 residues. CDR3 in DNA: TGCGCCAGCAGCCAAGCTCCCGGGACTAGCGGGGGGGCGAGTGAGCAGTTCTTC. Its translation: CASSQAPGTSGGASEQFF.

The chain recombines TRBV7-9 with TRBJ2-7; TRBD1 agrees at 8 bases. The germline V gene encodes CDR1 SEHNR and CDR2 FQNEAQ (reference sequence). The CDR3 length is 16 residues. V lost 1 base and J lost 6; bases outside the gene matches: 11. CDR3 bases: TGTGCCAGCAGCTTAGATCCCGCTACGGGACAGGTCGAGCAGTACTTC. Encoded protein: CASSLDPATGQVEQYF.

This chain connects TRBV3-1 (or the pseudogene TRBV3-2) to TRBJ2-7; 9 bases are a match to TRBD1. Germline V gene lookup returns CDR1 LGHDT and CDR2 YNNKEL (reference sequence). Trimming cost V 6 bases and J 2 bases; bases outside gene matches: 8. The CDR3 totals 15 residues. The CDR3 sequence is CASRRGTGRAYEQYF. CDR3 coding DNA: TGTGCCAGCAGACGGGGGACAGGGCGAGCCTACGAGCAGTACTTC.

J is TRBJ1-4 and V is TRBV4-1; D might be TRBD1 (5 bases). CDR3 length: 15 residues. V was cut by 1 base and J by 13 bases, with 19 bases left in between. CDR1 and CDR2 from the germline V gene are MGHRA and YSYEKL. The CDR3 sequence is CASSQVIDAGIGLFF. CDR3 nucleotide sequence: TGCGCCAGCAGCCAAGTTATCGATGCAGGGATCGGACTGTTTTTT.

For the CDR3, the DNA is TGCGCCAGCAGCCCGGGACAGATTAATTCACCCCTCCACTTT. Amino acids: CASSPGQINSPLHF. The genes are TRBV5-1 and TRBJ1-6; TRBD1 matches 7 bases. This CDR3 region has 14 residues. Germline V gene data show CDR1 as SGHRS and CDR2 as YFSETQ. Losses at the gene ends were 4 bases for V and 6 bases for J; bases not matched to a gene: 4.

The chain links TRBV6-5 to TRBJ2-7; a weak D match, TRBD1 (5 bases). V lost 6 bases and J 1 base, leaving 7 bases between the germline ends. The germline CDR1 and CDR2 sequences are MNHEY and SVGAGI. This CDR3 spans 12 amino acids. CDR3 nucleotides: TGTGCCAGCAGGAAGGGGTCCTACGAGCAGTACTTC. This sequence encodes CASRKGSYEQYF.

The chain carries TRBV5-1 and TRBJ2-3; a possible D gene is TRBD2 (5 bases). This CDR3 is built from 14 residues. V was shortened by 4 bases and J by 3 bases, with 12 bases between the two germline ends. Germline values: CDR1 SGHRS, CDR2 YFSETQ. This chain's CDR3 is CASSPLPGTDTQYF. CDR3 DNA sequence: TGCGCCAGCAGCCCGCTTCCGGGGACAGATACGCAGTATTTT. The whole variable domain, remainder taken from reference TRBV5-1 and TRBJ2-3, is KAGVTQTPRYLIKTRGQQVTLSCSPISGHRSVSWYQQTPGQGLQFLFEYFSETQRNKGNFPGRFSGRQFSNSRSEMNVSTLELGDSALYLCASSPLPGTDTQYFGPGTRLTVL.

This chain uses TRBV18 with TRBJ1-4; D unresolved. There are 13 residues in the CDR3. Germline lookup yields CDR1 KGHSH and CDR2 LQKENI. V was pared by 5 bases and J by 8 bases, with 12 bases between. The CDR3: CASSGGSGEKLFF. For the CDR3, the DNA is TGTGCCAGCTCAGGAGGGTCCGGGGAAAAACTGTTTTTT.

The genes are TRBV11-1 and TRBJ1-2; D is possibly TRBD1 (5 bases). The CDR3 length is 13 residues. The germline V gene has CDR1 SGHAT and CDR2 FQDESV (reference sequence). Trimming pared 6 bases from V and 5 bases from J, leaving 13 bases between. The CDR3 spells CASSSDSGYGYTF. CDR3 bases: TGTGCCAGCAGTTCAGACAGTGGGTATGGCTACACCTTC.

The CDR3 bases are TGTGCCAGTAGTATTTTTTCCTCGACAGGCAATCAGCCCCAGCATTTT. Its protein is CASSIFSSTGNQPQHF. The V call is TRBV19, the J call TRBJ1-5, with D maybe TRBD1 (5 bases). The CDR3 has 16 residues. With 3 bases removed from V and 2 bases from J, the gap between germline ends came to 14 bases. Germline assignment: CDR1 LNHDA and CDR2 SQIVND (reference sequence).

This clone was observed a handful of times. This chain joins TRBV20-1 and TRBJ2-2, with no clear D. Trimming removed 3 bases at V and 0 bases at J, with 8 bases between. This CDR3 spans 14 amino acids. Germline V gives CDR1 DFQATT, CDR2 SNEGSKA (reference sequence). DNA of the CDR3: TGCAGTGCTAGTTGGGCAGCGAACACCGGGGAGCTGTTTTTT. This translates into CSASWAANTGELFF.

The rearrangement links TRBV5-6 to TRBJ1-3; D gene ambiguous. The CDR3 runs to 14 residues. CDR1 and CDR2 (germline): SGHDT, YYEEEE. Between the trimmed V and J ends, which lost 3 bases and 0 bases, there was a span of 7 bases. CDR3 protein: CASSSGSSGNTIYF. In nucleotides, the CDR3 is TGTGCCAGCAGCTCCGGGAGCTCTGGAAACACCATATATTTT. The whole variable domain, filled in from reference TRBV5-6 and TRBJ1-3, reads DAGVTQSPTHLIKTRGQQVTLRCSPKSGHDTVSWYQQALGQGPQFIFQYYEEEERQRGNFPDRFSGHQFPNYSSELNVNALLLGDSALYLCASSSGSSGNTIYFGEGSWLTVV.

The chain joins TRBV9 to TRBJ1-1; the match to TRBD1 covers 9 bases. After removal of 0 bases from V and 4 bases from J, the junction contained 13 bases not matched to a gene. Germline values: CDR1 SGDLS, CDR2 YYNGEE. The CDR3 sequence is 18 residues long. The CDR3 region is CASSVVVPTVTGGTEAFF. The CDR3 bases are TGTGCCAGCAGCGTAGTAGTCCCCACTGTGACAGGGGGCACTGAAGCTTTCTTT.

This chain uses TRBV11-2 with TRBJ1-2, with D unclear. The CDR3 consists of 15 residues. Trimming stripped 3 bases from V and 5 bases from J, with 16 bases between. Germline CDR1 is SGHAT and CDR2 is FQNNGV. In DNA form, the CDR3 reads TGTGCCAGCAGCTTGACCTCCACTAACACGTATGGCTACACCTTC. This codes for CASSLTSTNTYGYTF.